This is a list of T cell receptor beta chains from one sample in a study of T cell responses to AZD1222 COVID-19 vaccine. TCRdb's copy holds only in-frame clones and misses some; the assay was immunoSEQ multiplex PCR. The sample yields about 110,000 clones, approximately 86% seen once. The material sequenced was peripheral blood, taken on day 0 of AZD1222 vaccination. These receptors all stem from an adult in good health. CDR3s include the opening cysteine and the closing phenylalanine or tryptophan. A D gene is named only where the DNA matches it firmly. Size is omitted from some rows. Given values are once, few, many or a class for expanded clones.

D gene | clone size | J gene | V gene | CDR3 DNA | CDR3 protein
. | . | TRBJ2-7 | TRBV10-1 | TGCGCCAGCTCCCCTGGCAGTCTGTACGAGCAGTACTTC | CASSPGSLYEQYF
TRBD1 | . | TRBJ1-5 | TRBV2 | TGTGCCAGCAGGACAGGGGTAGTGGCTCAGCCCCAGCATTTT | CASRTGVVAQPQHF
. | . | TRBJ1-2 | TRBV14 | TGTGCCAGCAGCCCCCTACATGGAATTCCCTATGGCTACACCTTC | CASSPLHGIPYGYTF
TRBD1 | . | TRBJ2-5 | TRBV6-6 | TGTGCCAGCAGTCACTTTGGGACAGACCAAGAGACCCAGTACTTC | CASSHFGTDQETQYF
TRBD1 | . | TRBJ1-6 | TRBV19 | TGTGCCAGTAGTACCGGGACAGGGGGAGGCAGTTCACCCCTCCACTTT | CASSTGTGGGSSPLHF
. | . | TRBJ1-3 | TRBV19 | TGTGCCAGTAGTAAGCCTATCGGGACCTCTGGAAACACCATATATTTT | CASSKPIGTSGNTIYF
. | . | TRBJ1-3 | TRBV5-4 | TGTGCCAGCAGTTTGTCGAGAACTGGAAACACCATATATTTT | CASSLSRTGNTIYF
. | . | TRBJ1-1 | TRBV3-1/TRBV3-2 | TGTGCCAGCAGCCAAGAGCGGGGCCTGGAAGCTTTCTTT | CASSQERGLEAFF
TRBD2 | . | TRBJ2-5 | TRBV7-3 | TGTGCCAGCAGCTTGACTAGCGGGGGGCAAGAGACCCAGTACTTC | CASSLTSGGQETQYF
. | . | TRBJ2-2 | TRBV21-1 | TGTGCCAGCAGCACAACGACGGGACAGGCCAACACCGGGGAGCTGTTTTTT | CASSTTTGQANTGELFF
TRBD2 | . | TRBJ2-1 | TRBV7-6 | TGTGCCAGCAGCCCACAGCCTCCGGGGGGGGCCAGCTCCTACAATGAGCAGTTCTTC | CASSPQPPGGASSYNEQFF
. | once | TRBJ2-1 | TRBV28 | TGTGCCAGCAGTGACTTTACGGTCTTTAAAAATGAGCAGTTCTTC | CASSDFTVFKNEQFF
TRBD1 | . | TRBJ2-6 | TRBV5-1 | TGCGCCAGCAGGGGACAGGGGCCTTCTGGGGCCAACGTCCTGACTTTC | CASRGQGPSGANVLTF
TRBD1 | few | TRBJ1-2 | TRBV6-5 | TGTGCCAGCAGTTACCGACAGGGGGCCTATGGCTACACCTTC | CASSYRQGAYGYTF
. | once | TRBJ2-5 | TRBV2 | TGTGCCAGCAGTAGGTTCTCGACCCAAGAGACCCAGTACTTC | CASSRFSTQETQYF
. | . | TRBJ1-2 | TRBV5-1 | TGCGCCAGCAGCTTGGTAGGCTCGGTTAACTATGGCTACACCTTC | CASSLVGSVNYGYTF
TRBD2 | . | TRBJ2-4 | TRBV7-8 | TGTGCCAGCAGCTTGGGGGGGGGAGCCCTAGCCAAAAACATTCAGTACTTC | CASSLGGGALAKNIQYF
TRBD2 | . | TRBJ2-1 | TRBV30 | TGTGCCTGGACCAACTTGGGAGCGGGAGCATACAATGAGCAGTTCTTC | CAWTNLGAGAYNEQFF
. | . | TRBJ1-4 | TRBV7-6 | TGTGCCAGCAGCTTAGTCAGGTATCCGGCTGAAAAACTGTTTTTT | CASSLVRYPAEKLFF
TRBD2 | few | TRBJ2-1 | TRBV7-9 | TGTGCCAGCAGCTTAGGACTAGCCGTAGCCACTGAGCAGTTCTTC | CASSLGLAVATEQFF
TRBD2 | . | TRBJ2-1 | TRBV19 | TGTGCCAGTAGTACCGAAGCGGGGGCCTACAATGAGCAGTTCTTC | CASSTEAGAYNEQFF
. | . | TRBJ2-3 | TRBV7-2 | TGTGCCAGCAGTGTCCAGGGGACGGGGGCAGATACGCAGTATTTT | CASSVQGTGADTQYF
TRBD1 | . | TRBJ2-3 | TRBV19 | TGTGCCAGTAGTGCTACACGACAGGGGGCGAGCACAGATACGCAGTATTTT | CASSATRQGASTDTQYF
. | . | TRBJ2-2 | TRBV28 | TGTGCCAGCAGTCCGTCCCCCAGCACCGGGGGGCTGTTTTTT | CASSPSPSTGGLFF
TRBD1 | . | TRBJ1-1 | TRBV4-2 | TGTGCCAGCAGCCAATTACAGGGGTGGGCTTTCTTT | CASSQLQGWAFF
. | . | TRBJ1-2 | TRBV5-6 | TGTGCCAGCAGCCCCGCCAGAGCTAACTATGGCTACACCTTC | CASSPARANYGYTF
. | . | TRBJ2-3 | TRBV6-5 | TGTGCCAGCAGTATAGCGGTGGTTAGAGATACGCAGTATTTT | CASSIAVVRDTQYF
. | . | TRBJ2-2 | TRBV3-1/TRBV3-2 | TGTGCCAGCAGCCAAGCAGGGACCCCCAGTACCGGGGAGCTGTTTTTT | CASSQAGTPSTGELFF
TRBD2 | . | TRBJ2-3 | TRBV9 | TGTGCCAGCAGCGATCGGACTAGCGGGGGGGATACGCAGTATTTT | CASSDRTSGGDTQYF
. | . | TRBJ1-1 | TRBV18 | TGTGCCAGCTCTTCTACCGGGACACCCCGTGAAGCTTTCTTT | CASSSTGTPREAFF
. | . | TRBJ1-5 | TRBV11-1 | TGTGCCAGCAGCTCACCCAAGTCCATTTGTCAGCCCCAGCATTTT | CASSSPKSICQPQHF
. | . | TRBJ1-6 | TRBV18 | TGTGCCAGCTCACCACCGTGGGGTGACTATAATTCACCCCTCCACTTT | CASSPPWGDYNSPLHF
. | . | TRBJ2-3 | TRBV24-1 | TGTGCCGTGTGCCCCTCGGAGGGCACAGATACGCAGTATTTT | CAVCPSEGTDTQYF
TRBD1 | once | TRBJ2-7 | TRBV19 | TGTGCCAGTAGTAGTTTGACAGGGGGCTTGGACGAGCAGTACTTC | CASSSLTGGLDEQYF
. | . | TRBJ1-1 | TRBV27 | TGTGCCAGCAGTTTATCGTCCAGCAACACTGAAGCTTTCTTT | CASSLSSSNTEAFF
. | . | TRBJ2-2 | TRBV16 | TGTGCCAGCAGCCAATCTACGAGGGGTCAGGGGGAGCTGTTTTTT | CASSQSTRGQGELFF
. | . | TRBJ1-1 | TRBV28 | TGTGCCAGCAGTCACAGGGACTACACTGAAGCTTTCTTT | CASSHRDYTEAFF
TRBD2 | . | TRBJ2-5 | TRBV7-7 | TGTGCCAGCAGCGCCAAGGAGGGGACTAGCGGGGGGGCGCGAGAGACCCAGTACTTC | CASSAKEGTSGGARETQYF
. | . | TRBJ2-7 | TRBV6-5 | TGTGCCAGCAGTTTAGGTGGCTACGAGCAGTACTTC | CASSLGGYEQYF
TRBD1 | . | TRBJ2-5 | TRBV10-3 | TGTGCCATCAGTGAGTCATTAGGGGGCATCGGAGAGACCCAGTACTTC | CAISESLGGIGETQYF
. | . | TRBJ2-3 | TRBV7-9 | TGTGCCAGCAGCTTGTCCCCAGATACGCAGTATTTT | CASSLSPDTQYF
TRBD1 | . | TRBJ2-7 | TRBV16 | TGTGCCAGCAGCCAACAGGGGGCTTACGAGCAGTACTTC | CASSQQGAYEQYF
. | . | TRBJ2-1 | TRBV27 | TGTGCCAGCAGTCCCGGGGACGGTGAGAAGTACAATGAGCAGTTCTTC | CASSPGDGEKYNEQFF
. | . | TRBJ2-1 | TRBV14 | TGTGCCAGCAGCCCCTACCGCAGGAACAATGAGCAGTTCTTC | CASSPYRRNNEQFF
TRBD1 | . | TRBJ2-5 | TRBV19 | TGTGCCAGTACCGACAGGGGGCTCGGGGAGACCCAGTACTTC | CASTDRGLGETQYF
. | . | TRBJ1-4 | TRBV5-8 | TGTGCCAGCAGTCGCTTGACGGGAGTAGCCTGGGAAAAACTGTTTTTT | CASSRLTGVAWEKLFF
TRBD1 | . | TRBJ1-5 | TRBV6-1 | TGTGCCAGCAGTGTACTCCGGGACAGGGGGCTGGTTTATAGCAATCAGCCCCAGCATTTT | CASSVLRDRGLVYSNQPQHF
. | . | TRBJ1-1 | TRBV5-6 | TGTGCCAGCAGCTGGGGGACTCCCAATGAAGCTTTCTTT | CASSWGTPNEAFF
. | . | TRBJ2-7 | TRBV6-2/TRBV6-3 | TGTGCCAGCAGTGTGGACGGAGCCTCCTACGAGCAGTACTTC | CASSVDGASYEQYF